The next 18 T cell receptor beta chains were all read from a single sample in a study of T cells in Graves' hyperthyroidism and ophthalmopathy. There were TCR beta CDR3 regions amplified from RNA transcripts. HTBI primers were the set used in a first-round RT-PCR of the TCR CDR3. TCRdb called the multiplex PCR reads again in MiXCR, with one record for every CDR3 protein. This sample carries roughly 710,000 distinct CDR3 sequences, roughly a third of them seen once, and the ten largest clones take 30% to 40%. The source material was blood. All receptors derive from a woman aged 40 to 49 with Graves' hyperthyroidism.

This clonotype was seen more than once but under ten times. The chain's CDR3 is CASSRDTVSEQYF. In DNA, the CDR3 is TGCGCCAGCAGCCGGGACACGGTCAGCGAGCAGTACTTC. V usage is TRBV4-3 and J usage is TRBJ2-7; D possibly corresponds to TRBD1 (6 bases). V lost 4 bases to trimming and J lost 6 bases, with 13 bases between them. From germline, CDR1 is LGHNA and CDR2 YSLEER. The CDR3 consists of 13 residues.

J is TRBJ2-7 and V is TRBV10-3; perhaps TRBD1 as D (6 bases). V was pared by 10 bases and J by 4 bases, with 17 bases between. This CDR3 region has 13 residues. Germline V gives CDR1 ENHRY, CDR2 SYGVKD. Written as DNA, the CDR3 is TGTGCCAGCGAGAGACAGGTACTTTACGAGCAGTACTTC. Translated, it gives CASERQVLYEQYF.

This clonotype was recorded once. The rearrangement joins TRBV20-1 to TRBJ2-5; D gene uncertain. This CDR3 is built from 15 residues. The germline V gene has CDR1 DFQATT and CDR2 SNEGSKA (reference sequence). V was pared by 3 bases and J by 1 base, with 15 bases between. The CDR3 DNA follows: TGCAGTGCTAGCGGCTATCCTCAAGTCCAAGAGACCCAGTACTTC. The encoded protein is CSASGYPQVQETQYF.

In its sample, this clonotype was seen many times. The V call is TRBV9, the J call TRBJ1-2; D uncertain. Germline lookup yields CDR1 SGDLS and CDR2 YYNGEE. V lost 3 bases and J 5 bases, leaving 17 bases between the germline ends. The CDR3 is 15 amino acids. CDR3 region: CASSAREAREYGYTF. The CDR3 region has the DNA TGTGCCAGCAGCGCTCGAGAGGCGCGGGAATATGGCTACACCTTC.

The V and J genes are TRBV7-2 and TRBJ1-5; maybe TRBD1 (6 bases). Between the trimmed V and J ends, which lost 0 bases and 6 bases, there was a span of 12 bases. Germline CDR1 reads SGHTA; CDR2 reads FQGNSA. CDR3 length: 15 amino acids. The CDR3, as DNA: TGTGCCAGCAGCTTAGCGCCTGCAGGGGTTCAGCCCCAGCATTTT. It yields the protein CASSLAPAGVQPQHF.

A few counts support this clonotype. A read error may be the cause here, since a much bigger clone is one base away. The rearrangement links TRBV20-1 to TRBJ1-2; TRBD1 might be the D (5 bases). CDR3 length: 13 residues. Trimming shortened V by 1 base and J by 4 bases, and 10 bases separated the two germline ends. Germline CDR1 and CDR2: DFQATT and SNEGSKA (reference sequence). The CDR3 spells CSARADRAYGYTF. CDR3 nucleotides: TGCAGTGCTAGAGCCGACAGAGCCTATGGCTACACCTTC.

The CDR3: CASSARGGGSSGNTIYF. For the CDR3, the DNA is TGTGCCAGCAGTGCTAGAGGGGGGGGATCCTCTGGAAACACCATATATTTT. V is TRBV25-1 and J is TRBJ1-3, with D possibly matching TRBD1 (6 bases). V lost 4 bases, J lost 0 bases, and 16 bases lay in between. This CDR3 has 17 amino acids. Germline CDR1 and CDR2: MGHDK and SYGVNS.

This clonotype was counted only a few times. CDR3 region: CASSLGTGQDTQYF. DNA of the CDR3: TGTGCCAGCAGCTTAGGGACGGGGCAAGATACGCAGTATTTT. V usage is TRBV7-9 and J usage is TRBJ2-3; D tentatively reads TRBD1 or TRBD2 (5 bases each). Trimming pared 1 base from V and 5 bases from J, leaving 10 bases between. The germline gives CDR1 SEHNR, CDR2 FQNEAQ (reference sequence). CDR3 length: 14 amino acids.

This clonotype was seen at least ten times. This chain joins TRBV2 and TRBJ2-2; D is unclear. This CDR3 contains 16 residues. The germline gives CDR1 SNHLY, CDR2 FYNNEI. V lost 6 bases, J lost 4 bases, and 18 bases lay in between. CDR3 sequence (DNA): TGTGCCAGCAGCCCACGTGATCAAAGAGTCACCGGGGAGCTGTTTTTT. Protein sequence: CASSPRDQRVTGELFF.

This clonotype was seen a few times. The rearrangement uses TRBV7-8 and TRBJ1-5; TRBD1 matches at 10 bases. The CDR3 length is 16 residues. V was clipped by 4 bases and J by 7 bases; unmatched bases: 10. The germline V gene has CDR1 SGHVS and CDR2 FQNEAQ. CDR3 residues: CASSSQGQGGDQPQHF. Here the CDR3 DNA reads TGTGCCAGCAGCTCGCAAGGACAGGGGGGAGACCAGCCCCAGCATTTT. Full variable domain (rest looked up from reference TRBV7-8 and TRBJ1-5): GAGVSQSPRYKVAKRGQDVALRCDPISGHVSLFWYQQALGQGPEFLTYFQNEAQLDKSGLPSDRFFAERPEGSVSTLKIQRTQQEDSAVYLCASSSQGQGGDQPQHFGDGTRLSIL.

There are many counts of this clonotype. The CDR3 DNA sequence: TGTGCCAGCAGCTTCCTAGGGGGATACGAGACCCAGTACTTC. This sequence encodes CASSFLGGYETQYF. The V and J genes are TRBV7-3 and TRBJ2-5; D may be TRBD1 (6 bases). The V and J ends lost 3 bases and 5 bases respectively, with 13 bases between them. In germline, CDR1 is SGHTA, CDR2 FQGTGA. The CDR3 is 14 residues long.

This clonotype was picked up a small number of times. J is TRBJ2-7 and V is TRBV6-5, with D perhaps matching TRBD2 (6 bases). Trimming took off 10 bases at V and 7 bases at J, with 14 bases between the two ends. The CDR3 covers 11 residues. Germline assignment: CDR1 MNHEY and CDR2 SVGAGI. CDR3 nucleotides: TGTGCCAAGGACTACCGAGAGGAGCAGTACTTC. This gives the protein CAKDYREEQYF.

This clonotype was seen only a few times. This sequence joins TRBV20-1 and TRBJ1-5, with TRBD1 identical over 7 bases. There are 23 residues in the CDR3. Germline CDR1 DFQATT, CDR2 SNEGSKA (reference sequence). V lost 0 bases, J lost 0 bases, and 26 bases stayed unmatched. CDR3 bases: TGCAGTGCTAGAGATAGGACAAGGACAGGAAGCTGGTTCTACGTCTATAGCAATCAGCCCCAGCATTTT. It specifies CSARDRTRTGSWFYVYSNQPQHF.

The chain joins TRBV2 to TRBJ2-7; D could derive from TRBD1 or TRBD2 (6 bases each). The closer fit of TRBJ2-1 to the DNA end suggests the J call may be wrong. Germline V gives CDR1 SNHLY, CDR2 FYNNEI. This CDR3 region has 13 residues. The chain's CDR3 is CASSGRGEDEQFF. For the CDR3, the DNA is TGTGCCAGCAGTGGGAGGGGGGAGGATGAGCAGTTCTTC.

The chain couples TRBV6-7 to TRBJ1-5, with D uncertain. TRBV6-7 is annotated as an ORF whose role is uncertain. V was pared by 5 bases and J by 5 bases, with 7 bases between. The CDR3 consists of 12 residues. The CDR3 nucleotides are TGTGCCAGCAGTCGGGAGCATCAGCCCCAGCATTTT. Protein sequence: CASSREHQPQHF.

V is TRBV5-4 and J is TRBJ2-7; tentative D call: TRBD2 (5 bases). Trimming took off 0 bases at V and 0 bases at J, with 13 bases between the two ends. In germline, CDR1 is SGHNT, CDR2 YYREEE (reference sequence). The CDR3 has 16 amino acids. In nucleotides, the CDR3 is TGTGCCAGCAGCTTGGCCGAGAGGGCGGACTCCTACGAGCAGTACTTC. Protein product: CASSLAERADSYEQYF. The full variable domain, with the rest looked up from reference TRBV5-4 and TRBJ2-7, is ETGVTQSPTHLIKTRGQQVTLRCSSQSGHNTVSWYQQALGQGPQFIFQYYREEENGRGNFPPRFSGLQFPNYSSELNVNALELDDSALYLCASSLAERADSYEQYFGPGTRLTVT.

V usage is TRBV20-1 and J usage is TRBJ2-5, with a weak D call TRBD2 (5 bases). Trimming stripped 4 bases from V and 1 base from J, with 13 bases between. Germline CDR1 is DFQATT and CDR2 is SNEGSKA (reference sequence). There are 14 residues in the CDR3. The CDR3 sequence: CSAITSGFQETQYF. DNA for the CDR3: TGCAGTGCTATAACGTCGGGGTTCCAAGAGACCCAGTACTTC.

The table lists this clonotype with many counts. V usage is TRBV19 and J usage is TRBJ2-7, with D perhaps TRBD2 (5 bases). The CDR3 has 16 residues. Trimming removed 4 bases from V and 7 bases from J, with 23 bases in between. The germline gives CDR1 LNHDA, CDR2 SQIVND (reference sequence). The CDR3 bases are TGTGCCAGTAGTAGATCCGGACTGACGATTGGTACAGAGCAGTACTTC. This sequence encodes CASSRSGLTIGTEQYF.